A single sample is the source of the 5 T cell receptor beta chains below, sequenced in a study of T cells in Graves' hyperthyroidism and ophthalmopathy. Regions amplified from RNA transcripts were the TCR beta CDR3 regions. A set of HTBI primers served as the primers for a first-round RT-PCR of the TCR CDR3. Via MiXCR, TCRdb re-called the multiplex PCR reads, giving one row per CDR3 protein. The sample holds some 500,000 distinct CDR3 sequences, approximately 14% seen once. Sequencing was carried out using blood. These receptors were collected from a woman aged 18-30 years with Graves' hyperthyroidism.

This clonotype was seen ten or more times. CDR3 DNA: TGTGCCAGCCTAGCGGGAGGGCCTTTTAATGAGCAGTTCTTC. Its protein product is CASLAGGPFNEQFF. V and J are TRBV28 and TRBJ2-1; 12 positions match TRBD2. The V segment lost 8 bases and the J segment 7 bases; nucleotides outside the gene matches: 6. The CDR3 extends over 14 amino acids. Germline CDR1 reads MDHEN; CDR2 reads SYDVKM.

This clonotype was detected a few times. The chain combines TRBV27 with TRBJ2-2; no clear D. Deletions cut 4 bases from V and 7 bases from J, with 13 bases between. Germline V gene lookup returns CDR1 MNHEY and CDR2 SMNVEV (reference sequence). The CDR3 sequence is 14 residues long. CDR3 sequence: CASSSRTTLGELFF. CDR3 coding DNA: TGTGCCAGCAGTTCTCGTACCACCCTCGGGGAGCTGTTTTTT.

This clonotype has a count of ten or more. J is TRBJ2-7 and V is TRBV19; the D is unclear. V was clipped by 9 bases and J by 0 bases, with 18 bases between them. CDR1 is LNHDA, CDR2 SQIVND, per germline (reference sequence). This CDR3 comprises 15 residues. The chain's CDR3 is CASPQPQKGSYEQYV. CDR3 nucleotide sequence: TGTGCCAGCCCTCAGCCCCAAAAAGGCTCCTACGAGCAGTACGTC.

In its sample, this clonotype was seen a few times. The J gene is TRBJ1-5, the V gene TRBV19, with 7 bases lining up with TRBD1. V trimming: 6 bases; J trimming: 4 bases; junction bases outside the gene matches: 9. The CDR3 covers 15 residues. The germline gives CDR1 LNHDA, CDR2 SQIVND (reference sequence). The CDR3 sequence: CASRGVGTDNQPQHF. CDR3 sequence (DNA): TGTGCCAGTAGGGGGGTCGGGACAGATAATCAGCCCCAGCATTTT.

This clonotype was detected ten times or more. The CDR3: CATSDSGGRAVDTQYF. The CDR3 bases are TGTGCCACCAGTGATTCCGGCGGGAGGGCCGTGGATACGCAGTATTTT. The V call is TRBV24-1, the J call TRBJ2-3, with 9 bases fitting TRBD2. CDR1 and CDR2 from the germline V gene are KGHDR and SFDVKD. The J segment lost 6 bases and the V segment lost 2 bases, leaving 8 bases of the junction unmatched. The CDR3 runs to 16 residues.